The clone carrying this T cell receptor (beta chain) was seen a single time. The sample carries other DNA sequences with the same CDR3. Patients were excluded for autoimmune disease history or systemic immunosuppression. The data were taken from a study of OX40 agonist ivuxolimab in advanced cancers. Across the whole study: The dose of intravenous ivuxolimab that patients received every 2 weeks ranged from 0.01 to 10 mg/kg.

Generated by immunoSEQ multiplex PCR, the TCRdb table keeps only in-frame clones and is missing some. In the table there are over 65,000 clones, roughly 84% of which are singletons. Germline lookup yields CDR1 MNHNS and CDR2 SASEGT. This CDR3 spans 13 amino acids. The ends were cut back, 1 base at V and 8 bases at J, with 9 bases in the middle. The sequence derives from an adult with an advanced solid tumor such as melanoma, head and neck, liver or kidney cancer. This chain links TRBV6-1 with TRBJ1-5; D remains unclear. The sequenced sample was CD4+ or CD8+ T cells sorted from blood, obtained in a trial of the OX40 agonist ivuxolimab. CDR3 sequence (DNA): TGTGCCAGCAGTGAAGAGAGAAGGGAGCCCCAGCATTTT. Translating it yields CASSEERREPQHF.